These 29 T cell receptor beta chains were all obtained from the same sample, sequenced in a study of blood T cell repertoires in COVID-19. TCRdb's table, derived via immunoSEQ multiplex PCR, lists solely in-frame clones and lacks some. This sample has 200,000 to 300,000 clones, with around 87% found just once. Sample: peripheral blood. The source of these receptors is a woman aged 50 to 60 with acute or convalescent COVID-19.

This clone showed up just once. The gene calls are TRBV9 and TRBJ2-7; D may be TRBD2 (6 bases). The germline CDR1 and CDR2 sequences are SGDLS and YYNGEE. CDR3 length: 15 residues. Trimming took 0 bases from V and 2 from J, leaving 12 bases between them. The CDR3 nucleotides are TGTGCCAGCAGCGTAGCCTCAACGGGGGCCTACGAGCAGTACTTC. It is translated as CASSVASTGAYEQYF.

The chain employs TRBV27 and TRBJ1-5; TRBD1 might be the D (5 bases). Germline values: CDR1 MNHEY, CDR2 SMNVEV (reference sequence). The CDR3 sequence is 16 residues long. V dropped 6 bases and J dropped 0 bases, with 15 bases sitting between them. The CDR3 is CASSLDSRYSNQPQHF. CDR3 bases: TGTGCCAGCAGCCTCGACAGCCGATATAGCAATCAGCCCCAGCATTTT.

The chain is built from TRBV7-9 and TRBJ1-1; TRBD1 agrees at 8 bases. The J segment lost 5 bases and the V segment lost 5 bases, leaving 10 bases of the junction unmatched. The CDR3 totals 15 residues. Per the germline V gene, CDR1 is SEHNR and CDR2 is FQNEAQ (reference sequence). The CDR3 is CASSLLTGVVTEAFF. CDR3 sequence (DNA): TGTGCCAGCAGCCTTCTGACAGGGGTAGTAACTGAAGCTTTCTTT.

The chain couples TRBV28 to TRBJ1-1, with 7 bases aligning to TRBD1. The CDR3 extends over 14 amino acids. Per the germline V gene, CDR1 is MDHEN and CDR2 is SYDVKM. V lost 5 bases and J lost 5; bases outside the gene matches: 8. DNA for the CDR3: TGTGCCAGCAGTGTCAGGGGGTTCAAGACTGAAGCTTTCTTT. This gives the protein CASSVRGFKTEAFF.

This chain uses TRBV4-2 with TRBJ1-2; 8 positions match TRBD1. The V gene's germline CDR1 is LGHNA and CDR2 YNFKEQ. With 1 base clipped from V and 3 bases from J, the junction kept 1 base outside the gene matches. The CDR3 contains 14 residues. Here the CDR3 reads CASSQGTGYYGYTF. In nucleotides, the CDR3 is TGTGCCAGCAGCCAAGGGACAGGGTACTATGGCTACACCTTC.

This rearrangement joins TRBV7-9 to TRBJ1-1; 8 positions match TRBD1. With V trimmed by 5 bases and J by 2 bases, 7 bases remained unmatched. Per germline, CDR1 SEHNR and CDR2 FQNEAQ (reference sequence). This CDR3 is 15 amino acids long. The CDR3 region is CASSQIGQGNTEAFF. The CDR3 nucleotides are TGTGCCAGCAGCCAAATCGGACAGGGTAACACTGAAGCTTTCTTT.

This chain connects TRBV5-8 to TRBJ2-3; 8 nucleotides match TRBD2. CDR3 length equals 15 residues. V was clipped by 1 base and J by 2 bases; unmatched bases: 3. Germline lookup yields CDR1 SGHTS and CDR2 YDEGEE. The chain's CDR3 is CASSLLAGNTDTQYF. The CDR3 coding sequence is TGTGCCAGCAGCTTGTTAGCGGGGAACACAGATACGCAGTATTTT.

This chain connects TRBV4-1 to TRBJ1-1; D is undetermined. The CDR3 length is 12 residues. Trimming removed 5 bases from V and 11 bases from J, with 15 bases in between. Germline V gene lookup returns CDR1 MGHRA and CDR2 YSYEKL. The CDR3 protein is CASSATSQRAFF. The CDR3 nucleotides read TGCGCCAGCAGCGCAACTAGTCAGAGGGCTTTCTTT.

The V gene is TRBV7-2, the J gene TRBJ2-1, with D possibly matching TRBD1 (7 bases). Germline-derived CDR1 and CDR2 are SGHTA and FQGNSA. The CDR3 sequence is 15 residues long. The V and J ends lost 4 bases and 9 bases respectively, with 19 bases between them. CDR3 residues: CASSSGGLGTVEQFF. CDR3 nucleotides: TGTGCCAGCAGCTCAGGGGGACTCGGGACGGTTGAGCAGTTCTTC.

This clone was seen a handful of times. V gene TRBV5-1 combines with J gene TRBJ2-7; 9 bases are shared with TRBD1. After removal of 5 bases from V and 0 bases from J, the junction contained 3 bases not matched to a gene. CDR1 is SGHRS and CDR2 is YFSETQ in the germline V gene. The CDR3 is 14 residues long. CDR3 nucleotides: TGCGCCAGCAGTCGGGGACAGGGCTCCTACGAGCAGTACTTC. This encodes CASSRGQGSYEQYF.

Notes on this clone: The identical CDR3 is also encoded by other nucleotide sequences in the sample. CDR3 protein: CASSLAAGTDTQYF. CDR3 DNA: TGCGCCAGCAGCTTGGCCGCAGGCACAGATACGCAGTATTTT. This rearrangement joins TRBV5-1 to TRBJ2-3; no firm D call. CDR3 length equals 14 residues. Germline lookup yields CDR1 SGHRS and CDR2 YFSETQ. Trimming removed 0 bases at V and 1 base at J, with 6 bases between.

The V call is TRBV6-5, the J call TRBJ2-7; TRBD2 aligns across 12 bases. In germline, CDR1 is MNHEY, CDR2 SVGAGI. With 3 bases clipped from V and 5 bases from J, the junction kept 8 bases outside the gene matches. CDR3 length: 16 amino acids. DNA for the CDR3: TGTGCCAGCAGTTATGACCTAGCGGGAGGGCCCCACGAGCAGTACTTC. It encodes CASSYDLAGGPHEQYF.

The rearrangement joins TRBV12-2 to TRBJ2-3; the table's D gene call, TRBD2, was not cross checked with the DNA. TRBV12-2 is a recognized pseudogene. The CDR3 runs 12 residues. The CDR3 DNA reads TGTGCAAGTCGCTTGAGATCGTATACGCAGTATTTT. Its protein product is CASRLRSYTQYF.

The V gene is TRBV14, the J gene TRBJ2-7; maybe TRBD2 (6 bases). Per the germline V gene, CDR1 is SGHDN and CDR2 is FVKESK. The CDR3 runs 16 residues. V lost 0 bases to trimming and J lost 1 base, with 13 bases between them. This chain's CDR3 is CASSQDRGTLSYEQYF. CDR3 in DNA: TGTGCCAGCAGCCAAGATCGCGGGACTCTTTCCTACGAGCAGTACTTC.

The chain has TRBV27 and TRBJ2-5, with 7 bases fitting TRBD2. This CDR3 has 14 residues. Germline V gene sequence: CDR1 MNHEY, CDR2 SMNVEV (reference sequence). Losses at the gene ends were 8 bases for V and 5 bases for J; bases not matched to a gene: 11. CDR3 bases: TGTGCCAGCGGCCTCAGGGAGGGAGGCGAGACCCAGTACTTC. Amino acids: CASGLREGGETQYF.

The chain recombines TRBV9 with TRBJ2-1; 14 bases are a match to TRBD2. The V and J ends lost 3 bases and 10 bases, in that order; junction bases with no gene match: 15. Germline lookup yields CDR1 SGDLS and CDR2 YYNGEE. The CDR3 spans 18 residues. CDR3 sequence: CASSGVTSGRVNLREQFF. CDR3 coding DNA: TGTGCCAGCAGCGGGGTGACTAGCGGGAGGGTAAACCTGCGGGAGCAGTTCTTC.

V usage is TRBV9 and J usage is TRBJ2-5; the match to TRBD2 covers 7 bases. The ends lost 2 bases at V and 5 bases at J; junction bases unmatched: 12. Germline assignment: CDR1 SGDLS and CDR2 YYNGEE. The CDR3 extends over 16 amino acids. Written as DNA, the CDR3 is TGTGCCAGCAGCGTCTCCGAGGGAGCGGGAAACGAGACCCAGTACTTC. This codes for CASSVSEGAGNETQYF.

For the CDR3, the DNA is TGTGCCAGCAGCAAGTGGCTAGCGGGAGCCCCTTCCTACAATGAGCAGTTCTTC. Protein: CASSKWLAGAPSYNEQFF. V and J are TRBV21-1 and TRBJ2-1; the table's D gene call, TRBD2, was not cross checked with the DNA. TRBV21-1 is assigned pseudogene status. This CDR3 has 18 amino acids.

V and J are TRBV9 and TRBJ1-4, with D tentatively TRBD1 (5 bases). This CDR3 region has 15 residues. V was clipped by 3 bases and J by 8 bases, with 17 bases between them. Germline V CDR1 and CDR2: SGDLS, YYNGEE. The CDR3 region is CASSAQPLGQEKLFF. CDR3 coding DNA: TGTGCCAGCAGCGCCCAGCCGCTGGGGCAGGAAAAACTGTTTTTT.

The V and J genes are TRBV11-3 and TRBJ2-1; 10 nucleotides align to TRBD2. Germline values: CDR1 SGHNT, CDR2 YENEEA. The CDR3 runs to 15 residues. The junction had 3 bases not matched to a gene; V was cut back by 1 base and J by 6 bases. CDR3 region: CASSLGTSGVNEQFF. CDR3 DNA: TGTGCCAGCAGCTTAGGGACTAGCGGAGTCAATGAGCAGTTCTTC.

The genes are TRBV19 and TRBJ2-3; D not certain. This CDR3 is built from 14 residues. Trimming left V 6 bases short and J 1 base short, with 11 bases between. CDR1 and CDR2 (germline): LNHDA, SQIVND (reference sequence). In DNA, the CDR3 is TGTGCCAGTAGATACGCCTATGGCACAGATACGCAGTATTTT. Protein: CASRYAYGTDTQYF.

The CDR3, as DNA: TGCAGTGCTAGTGGCGGGACGGGGAACACTGAAGCTTTCTTT. Residues: CSASGGTGNTEAFF. The chain employs TRBV20-1 and TRBJ1-1, with D possibly being TRBD1 (5 bases). The CDR3 is 14 amino acids. V lost 3 bases and J lost 1, with 12 bases in between. Germline CDR1 reads DFQATT; CDR2 reads SNEGSKA (reference sequence).

This chain joins TRBV27 and TRBJ2-3; tentative D call: TRBD2 (6 bases). Germline V CDR1 and CDR2: MNHEY, SMNVEV (reference sequence). The CDR3 is made up of 15 amino acids. V dropped 0 bases and J dropped 1 base, with 8 bases sitting between them. Here the CDR3 reads CASSLSASGTDTQYF. CDR3 nucleotide sequence: TGTGCCAGCAGTTTATCGGCTAGCGGCACAGATACGCAGTATTTT.

The rearrangement joins TRBV19 to TRBJ1-1; no definite D call. Trimming took off 1 base at V and 1 base at J, with 16 bases between the two ends. The CDR3 length is 17 residues. Germline V gene sequence: CDR1 LNHDA, CDR2 SQIVND (reference sequence). CDR3 sequence reads: CASSIVYSQAGNTEAFF. The CDR3 region has the DNA TGTGCCAGTAGTATAGTTTATTCGCAGGCTGGGAACACTGAAGCTTTCTTT.

This chain connects TRBV7-7 to TRBJ2-2, with TRBD2 matching over 11 bases. Trimming cost V 5 bases and J 4 bases; bases outside gene matches: 6. Germline-derived CDR1 and CDR2 are SSHAT and FNYEAQ (reference sequence). This CDR3 has 16 amino acids. The CDR3 region is CASSRGLAGFTGELFF. The CDR3 DNA reads as TGTGCCAGCAGCCGTGGACTAGCGGGCTTCACCGGGGAGCTGTTTTTT.

The chain joins TRBV29-1 to TRBJ1-6; 8 nucleotides line up with TRBD1. The junction had 10 bases not matched to a gene; V was cut back by 7 bases and J by 5 bases. This CDR3 region has 15 residues. Germline V gene lookup returns CDR1 SQVTM and CDR2 ANQGSEA. CDR3 nucleotide sequence: TGCAGCGCCCGGACAGGGCGAAGTAATAATTCACCCCTCCACTTT. Amino acids: CSARTGRSNNSPLHF. The whole variable domain, remainder taken from reference TRBV29-1 and TRBJ1-6, is SAVISQKPSRDICQRGTSLTIQCQVDSQVTMMFWYRQQPGQSLTLIATANQGSEATYESGFVIDKFPISRPNLTFSTLTVSNMSPEDSSIYLCSARTGRSNNSPLHFGNGTRLTVT.

The rearrangement uses TRBV28 and TRBJ2-7; 9 bases agree with TRBD2. J gave up 5 bases and V 6 bases, and 11 bases lay outside the gene matches. From germline, CDR1 is MDHEN and CDR2 SYDVKM. This CDR3 has 15 amino acids. The CDR3 DNA sequence: TGTGCCAGCAGGGCATTCGGCGGGAGGGTAAACGAGCAGTACTTC. Translating gives CASRAFGGRVNEQYF.

J is TRBJ2-5 and V is TRBV29-1; TRBD2 matches 7 bases. Germline loops: CDR1 SQVTM, CDR2 ANQGSEA. The CDR3 runs to 12 residues. The CDR3 DNA follows: TGCGCTACTGGGGGGGGAGGAGAGACCCAGTACTTC. The encoded protein is CATGGGGETQYF.

The chain is built from TRBV7-3 and TRBJ2-3; D perhaps matches TRBD2 (6 bases). The CDR3 is 14 amino acids. Trimming stripped 3 bases from V and 1 base from J, with 8 bases between. The germline V gene encodes CDR1 SGHTA and CDR2 FQGTGA. The DNA for the CDR3 is TGTGCCAGCAGCTTGGGGACTCGCACAGATACGCAGTATTTT. This gives the protein CASSLGTRTDTQYF.